The 20 T cell receptor beta chains in this list originate from one sample, sequenced in a study of somatic mutations in cytotoxic T cells in rheumatoid arthritis. Only in-frame clones appear in the TCRdb table, and some are missing; sequencing was by immunoSEQ multiplex PCR. The sample yields 35,000 to 40,000 clones, roughly four fifths seen once. Sequencing was done on a sample of CD8+ T cells sorted from blood. Receptor source: a man in his forties in good health.

This clone was seen only once. The genes are TRBV4-1 and TRBJ1-4, with 9 bases fitting TRBD1. V gave up 5 bases and J gave up 7 bases; unmatched junction bases: 5. The CDR3 is 14 residues long. CDR1 is MGHRA, CDR2 YSYEKL, per germline. The CDR3 sequence is CASSDRGYTEKLFF. The CDR3 bases are TGCGCCAGCAGCGACAGGGGGTATACTGAAAAACTGTTTTTT.

The chain recombines TRBV28 with TRBJ1-1; 8 positions agree with TRBD1. CDR1 MDHEN and CDR2 SYDVKM come from the germline V gene. CDR3 length: 16 amino acids. V lost 4 bases to trimming and J lost 3 bases; unmatched junction nucleotides: 10. The CDR3 bases are TGTGCCAGCAGTTCGTGGACAGGGTTAGGGTACACTGAAGCTTTCTTT. This codes for CASSSWTGLGYTEAFF.

The V call is TRBV13, the J call TRBJ2-1; 9 bases fit TRBD2. V gave up 1 base and J gave up 7 bases; unmatched junction bases: 11. From germline, CDR1 is PRHDT and CDR2 FYEKMQ (reference sequence). CDR3 size: 17 residues. CDR3 in DNA: TGTGCCAGCAGCTTAGAGTCCCTAGCGGGAAAAGGGAATGAGCAGTTCTTC. Its protein is CASSLESLAGKGNEQFF.

The chain carries TRBV25-1 and TRBJ2-7, with 7 bases identical to TRBD1. CDR1 is MGHDK and CDR2 is SYGVNS in the germline V gene. J gave up 0 bases and V 4 bases, and 3 bases lay outside the gene matches. CDR3 length: 14 residues. The CDR3 sequence is CASSARDSSYEQYF. The DNA for the CDR3 is TGTGCCAGCAGTGCCCGGGACAGCTCCTACGAGCAGTACTTC.

The chain is built from TRBV9 and TRBJ1-1, with 9 bases fitting TRBD1. Losses at the gene ends were 4 bases for V and 4 bases for J; bases not matched to a gene: 5. The germline gives CDR1 SGDLS, CDR2 YYNGEE. The CDR3 contains 14 residues. As DNA, the CDR3 is TGTGCCAGCAGCCTACAGGGGGCCACCACTGAAGCTTTCTTT. It translates to CASSLQGATTEAFF.

This rearrangement joins TRBV19 to TRBJ2-7; 7 nucleotides align to TRBD1. The CDR3 sequence is 14 residues long. With 1 base clipped from V and 1 base from J, the junction kept 1 base outside the gene matches. Germline CDR1 reads LNHDA; CDR2 reads SQIVND (reference sequence). DNA for the CDR3: TGTGCCAGTAGTATAGGCAGGGGGTCCTACGAGCAGTACTTC. Encoded protein: CASSIGRGSYEQYF.

This chain connects TRBV5-1 to TRBJ2-5; TRBD1 is a possible D gene (6 bases). The J call may be mistaken, given a closer DNA end match to TRBJ2-7. Looked up from germline, CDR1 is SGHRS and CDR2 is YFSETQ. The CDR3 is 14 amino acids. For the CDR3, the DNA is TGCGCCAGCAGCGTAGGACAGAGCATGTACGAGCAGTACTTC. It codes for CASSVGQSMYEQYF.

A single count supports this clone. The chain combines TRBV13 with TRBJ2-3; 12 bases line up with TRBD1. Germline loops: CDR1 PRHDT, CDR2 FYEKMQ (reference sequence). The CDR3 runs to 17 residues. The ends lost 5 bases at V and 4 bases at J; junction bases unmatched: 10. CDR3 region: CASSLASGTGGPDTQYF. As DNA, the CDR3 is TGTGCCAGCAGCCTGGCATCTGGGACAGGGGGCCCAGATACGCAGTATTTT.

The rearrangement links TRBV6-6 to TRBJ1-2; D gene ambiguous. The V and J ends lost 5 bases and 0 bases respectively, with 7 bases between them. The CDR3 totals 13 residues. Germline V lookup: CDR1 MNHNY, CDR2 SVGAGI (reference sequence). The CDR3 DNA sequence: TGTGCCAGCAGTCCAACACCTAACTATGGCTACACCTTC. Protein product: CASSPTPNYGYTF.

V gene TRBV27 combines with J gene TRBJ2-7, with D possibly TRBD1 on 5 matching bases. V was pared by 3 bases and J by 2 bases, with 17 bases between. The CDR3 has 16 amino acids. CDR1 and CDR2 (germline): MNHEY, SMNVEV (reference sequence). The CDR3 DNA reads as TGTGCCAGCAGTTTGCTTTGGGGCCAGGGCGCCTACGAGCAGTACTTC. The encoded protein is CASSLLWGQGAYEQYF.

About this clone: A much bigger clone sits one base away, suggesting this may be a read error. CDR3 DNA: TGTGCCAGCAGGGGAGACTCCTACGAGCAGTACTTC. Translated, it gives CASRGDSYEQYF. The rearrangement links TRBV27 to TRBJ2-5; perhaps TRBD2 as D (5 bases). Matching the DNA end better, TRBJ2-7 makes the J call doubtful. The V gene's germline CDR1 is MNHEY and CDR2 SMNVEV (reference sequence). The CDR3 loop spans 12 amino acids.

In DNA, the CDR3 is TGTGCCAGCAGCTTGGGGGACCCAATTTTAGCCAAAAACATTCAGTACTTC. It codes for CASSLGDPILAKNIQYF. The chain is built from TRBV5-5 and TRBJ2-4; tentatively, D is TRBD1 or TRBD2 (5 bases each). The CDR3 is 17 residues long. Trimming took 0 bases from V and 0 from J, leaving 13 bases between them. CDR1 and CDR2 (germline): SGHKS, YYEKEE (reference sequence).

About this clone itself: An end of the junction does not agree with germline; a read error may underlie this. The V call is TRBV25-1, the J call TRBJ2-3, with 7 nucleotides matching TRBD1. Germline V lookup: CDR1 MGHDK, CDR2 SYGVNS. The CDR3 runs 12 residues. The CDR3 bases are TGTGCCAGCATTAGTCACCGGGACAGTCCGTTCTTT. This translates into CASISHRDSPFF. Full variable domain (outside the CDR3, taken from reference TRBV25-1 and TRBJ2-3): EADIYQTPRYLVIGTGKKITLECSQTMGHDKMYWYQQDPGMELHLIHYSYGVNSTEKGDLSSESTVSRIRTEHFPLTLESARPSHTSQYLCASISHRDSPFFGPGTRLTVL.

V is TRBV13 and J is TRBJ1-2; unclear D gene. V lost 3 bases and J 6 bases, leaving 11 bases between the germline ends. The CDR3 length is 13 residues. The germline CDR1 and CDR2 sequences are PRHDT and FYEKMQ (reference sequence). The DNA for the CDR3 is TGTGCCAGCAGCTTTGGCAGATTTGATGGCTACACCTTC. Its translation: CASSFGRFDGYTF.

The chain has TRBV27 and TRBJ2-2, with D possibly TRBD2 on 6 matching bases. CDR1 is MNHEY and CDR2 is SMNVEV in the germline V gene (reference sequence). The V end was cut by 4 bases, the J end by 0 bases, with 9 bases between. This CDR3 comprises 15 residues. The CDR3 DNA reads TGTGCCAGCAGTTGGAGGACTACGAACACCGGGGAGCTGTTTTTT. Encoded protein: CASSWRTTNTGELFF.

The chain couples TRBV19 to TRBJ2-2; D is possibly TRBD2 (5 bases). The CDR3 is made up of 15 amino acids. The V gene lost 5 bases and the J gene lost 0 bases, with 10 bases spanning the gap. Germline loops: CDR1 LNHDA, CDR2 SQIVND (reference sequence). The CDR3 loop reads CASSWVASNTGELFF. In nucleotides, the CDR3 is TGTGCCAGTAGTTGGGTAGCGTCGAACACCGGGGAGCTGTTTTTT.

The rearrangement links TRBV30 to TRBJ1-1; 7 bases line up with TRBD1. Unmatched junction bases numbered 3, after V lost 8 bases and J lost 0 bases. Germline V gives CDR1 GTSNPN, CDR2 SVGIG (reference sequence). CDR3 length equals 12 residues. CDR3 DNA: TGTGCCGGGGGACAGATGAACACTGAAGCTTTCTTT. Its protein is CAGGQMNTEAFF.

This chain connects TRBV4-3 to TRBJ2-7; D call uncertain. Per germline, CDR1 LGHNA and CDR2 YSLEER. The CDR3 is made up of 14 amino acids. Deletions cut 0 bases from V and 2 bases from J, with 8 bases between. The CDR3 DNA follows: TGCGCCAGCAGCCAAGAATGGCTAACCTACGAGCAGTACTTC. Protein: CASSQEWLTYEQYF.

This chain uses TRBV9 with TRBJ2-3; 11 nucleotides match TRBD1. V trimming: 0 bases; J trimming: 4 bases; junction bases outside the gene matches: 4. CDR1 and CDR2 (germline): SGDLS, YYNGEE. The CDR3 has 16 residues. The CDR3 loop is CASSVARTGGPDTQYF. CDR3 in DNA: TGTGCCAGCAGCGTAGCAAGGACAGGGGGCCCAGATACGCAGTATTTT.

This clone was recorded only once. This chain links TRBV10-3 with TRBJ2-5; D is tentatively TRBD1 or TRBD2 (5 bases each). In germline, CDR1 is ENHRY, CDR2 SYGVKD. The CDR3 loop spans 14 amino acids. V was shortened by 11 bases and J by 5 bases, with 21 bases between the two germline ends. This chain's CDR3 is CASHTGSGTETQYF. Here the CDR3 DNA reads TGTGCCTCTCATACGGGATCAGGGACGGAGACCCAGTACTTC.